One sample yielded the 7 T cell receptor beta chains listed below, sequenced in a study of cytomegalovirus exposure and HLA in healthy donors. PCR was performed using 60 Vbeta and 13 Jbeta primers. Using immunoSEQ multiplex PCR, the repertoire was profiled, and TCRdb retains in-frame clones only, with some absent. The sample holds roughly 69,000 clones, 65% to 70% seen once. Sample: PBMCs. The receptors shown here come from a male donor in good health and CMV-seropositive.

The count of this clone is one. The chain employs TRBV27 and TRBJ2-1, with 10 nucleotides matching TRBD2. The CDR3 runs 15 residues. Germline V CDR1 and CDR2: MNHEY, SMNVEV (reference sequence). Losses at the gene ends were 8 bases for V and 4 bases for J; bases not matched to a gene: 8. CDR3 amino acids: CASSAGTSAYNEQFF. Here the CDR3 DNA reads TGTGCCAGCTCGGCCGGGACTAGCGCTTACAATGAGCAGTTCTTC.

V usage is TRBV7-2 and J usage is TRBJ1-2; 8 bases agree with TRBD1. CDR1 and CDR2 from the germline V gene are SGHTA and FQGNSA. This CDR3 comprises 14 residues. The V and J ends lost 4 bases and 7 bases, in that order; junction bases with no gene match: 8. The CDR3 loop is CASSYSLQGAGYTF. The CDR3 nucleotides read TGTGCCAGCAGCTATAGTCTTCAGGGGGCTGGCTACACCTTC.

The V gene is TRBV7-2, the J gene TRBJ2-3; D call uncertain. The CDR3 loop spans 13 amino acids. CDR1 and CDR2 (germline): SGHTA, FQGNSA. V lost 3 bases and J lost 4, with 8 bases in between. CDR3 sequence: CASSFLSPDTQYF. In nucleotides, the CDR3 is TGTGCCAGCAGCTTCTTGAGTCCAGATACGCAGTATTTT.

The chain couples TRBV27 to TRBJ2-3; D possibly corresponds to TRBD2 (6 bases). The V gene's germline CDR1 is MNHEY and CDR2 SMNVEV (reference sequence). V lost 5 bases and J 4 bases, leaving 13 bases between the germline ends. CDR3 size: 14 residues. For the CDR3, the DNA is TGTGCCAGCAGTCTACTAGTAGCGGCAGATACGCAGTATTTT. It encodes CASSLLVAADTQYF.

This rearrangement joins TRBV6-1 to TRBJ2-2, with D maybe TRBD2 (5 bases). V shed 3 bases and J shed 5 bases, with 7 bases lying between them. This CDR3 has 13 residues. Per the germline V gene, CDR1 is MNHNS and CDR2 is SASEGT. The CDR3 reads CASSDWETGELFF. The CDR3, as DNA: TGTGCCAGCAGTGATTGGGAGACCGGGGAGCTGTTTTTT.

The chain recombines TRBV11-2 with TRBJ2-5, with 8 bases lining up with TRBD2. TRBJ2-7 explains the end of the DNA better; the J call may be wrong. There are 12 residues in the CDR3. Germline CDR1 SGHAT, CDR2 FQNNGV. CDR3 DNA sequence: TGTGCCAGCAGCCCGGGGGGGCGCGAGCAGTACTTC. Its protein is CASSPGGREQYF.

This chain uses TRBV27 with TRBJ1-1, with TRBD1 as a possible D gene (5 bases). From germline, CDR1 is MNHEY and CDR2 SMNVEV (reference sequence). The CDR3 is 16 residues long. The germline V and J ends were trimmed by 2 bases and 4 bases, with 17 bases remaining between them. Written as DNA, the CDR3 is TGTGCCAGCAGTTTACGTTTACCAGGGTTGGGCACTGAAGCTTTCTTT. Translation: CASSLRLPGLGTEAFF.